The clone carrying this T cell receptor beta chain was observed a handful of times. The antigen is undetermined. Looked up from germline, CDR1 is LGHDT and CDR2 is YNNKEL (reference sequence). The CDR3 totals 16 residues. V lost 4 bases and J lost 5; bases outside the gene matches: 8. These data come from a study of T cells after yellow fever vaccination. Study-level findings and limits: Overall, a small share of clonotypes was seen in both CD4 and CD8 compartments. Weaker, the secondary response peaked sooner, at day 5 versus 15.

The authors made TCR cDNA by 5'RACE template switching, adding a universal primer site and UMIs. TCRdb ran MiXCR on the 5' RACE reads and lists one entry per CDR3 protein. Of over 300,000 distinct CDR3 sequences in the sample, roughly 4.3% were seen once. This TCR came from a man younger than 35 who received the YFV17D yellow fever vaccine. The source material was PBMCs, sampled 5 days after the yellow fever booster vaccination. The rearrangement joins TRBV3-1 to TRBJ2-1; 10 bases fit TRBD2. The CDR3 DNA is TGTGCCAGCAGCCCCCGAGAGCGGGGGGGCCACAATGAGCAGTTCTTC. Translated: CASSPRERGGHNEQFF.